Following are 30 T cell receptor beta chains from one sample sequenced in a study of CD8 T cells in ankylosing spondylitis. Antigen specificity for these receptors is unknown. TCRdb re-called the 5' RACE reads with MiXCR, one entry per CDR3 protein. The data show some 840,000 distinct CDR3 sequences, with about 11% seen just once and more than 0.5% held by the top ten. Overall study findings and caveats: Characteristic, it appeared, of ankylosing spondylitis blood was a TCR beta motif of several highly homologous variants.

Source material: blood, either unsorted or a sorted T cell fraction (not recorded which). The receptors derive from a male donor with ankylosing spondylitis.

This clonotype was counted between two and nine times. The chain combines TRBV20-1 with TRBJ1-1; no definite D call. This CDR3 has 15 residues. The V gene lost 3 bases and the J gene lost 0 bases, with 14 bases spanning the gap. Germline-derived CDR1 and CDR2 are DFQATT and SNEGSKA (reference sequence). DNA for the CDR3: TGCAGTGCTAGCGGTGTACCCCCTTTGAACACTGAAGCTTTCTTT. Translated: CSASGVPPLNTEAFF.

V usage is TRBV20-1 and J usage is TRBJ1-4; 11 nucleotides align to TRBD1. Germline CDR1 and CDR2: DFQATT and SNEGSKA (reference sequence). This CDR3 has 16 amino acids. V dropped 4 bases and J dropped 0; count of bases not matched to a gene: 4. In nucleotides, the CDR3 is TGCAGTGCTATCGGACAGGGGGCGTCAACTAATGAAAAACTGTTTTTT. Encoded protein: CSAIGQGASTNEKLFF.

This clonotype was counted ten times or more. The chain uses TRBV7-2 and TRBJ1-1, with TRBD1 matching over 7 bases. The CDR3 contains 13 residues. Trimming cost V 5 bases and J 8 bases; bases outside gene matches: 8. Germline V gives CDR1 SGHTA, CDR2 FQGNSA. The CDR3 loop reads CASSVGSDREAFF. The DNA of the CDR3 is TGTGCCAGCAGCGTAGGTTCGGACAGGGAAGCTTTCTTT.

There are many counts of this clonotype. The chain is built from TRBV10-3 and TRBJ2-7; TRBD2 matches at 8 bases. The CDR3 extends over 14 amino acids. Germline values: CDR1 ENHRY, CDR2 SYGVKD. Trimming cost V 5 bases and J 6 bases; bases outside gene matches: 9. The chain's CDR3 is CAISTGTRLSEQYF. The DNA for the CDR3 is TGTGCCATCAGTACCGGGACTAGGCTCTCCGAGCAGTACTTC.

Details on this clonotype: Because the CDR3 is missing its conserved closing phenylalanine or tryptophan, this is likely a read error. V is TRBV5-1 and J is TRBJ2-1; TRBD2 matches at 8 bases. CDR1 and CDR2 from the germline V gene are SGHRS and YFSETQ. V was pared by 3 bases and J by 5 bases, with 7 bases of the junction left unmatched. The CDR3 spans 15 residues. CDR3 sequence reads: CASSWATSADNEQFL. DNA of the CDR3: TGCGCCAGCAGCTGGGCGACTAGCGCGGACAATGAGCAGTTCCTC.

This chain links TRBV7-9 with TRBJ2-2; 8 nucleotides align to TRBD1. The CDR3 has 14 residues. The V segment lost 4 bases and the J segment 7 bases; nucleotides outside the gene matches: 5. In germline, CDR1 is SEHNR, CDR2 FQNEAQ (reference sequence). CDR3 in amino acids: CASSSGQGRGELFF. The CDR3 DNA sequence: TGTGCCAGCAGCTCTGGACAGGGCCGCGGGGAGCTGTTTTTT.

This clonotype was observed many times. An end of the junction does not agree with germline; a read error may underlie this. This chain links TRBV7-7 with TRBJ2-7; tentatively, D is TRBD1 or TRBD2 (5 bases each). Germline CDR1 and CDR2: SSHAT and FNYEAQ (reference sequence). The CDR3 loop spans 13 amino acids. CDR3 in amino acids: CASSRGAAYEQYF. The CDR3 DNA reads TGTGCTAGCAGCCGAGGGGCAGCCTACGAGCAGTACTTC.

Many counts were recorded for this clonotype. The chain uses TRBV7-2 and TRBJ2-3; tentative D call: TRBD2 (5 bases). The germline CDR1 and CDR2 sequences are SGHTA and FQGNSA. Trimming pared 4 bases from V and 1 base from J, leaving 9 bases between. This CDR3 has 14 amino acids. DNA of the CDR3: TGTGCCAGCAGCTCCCGGACTGGCACAGATACGCAGTATTTT. Amino acid sequence: CASSSRTGTDTQYF. The full variable domain, rest sourced from reference TRBV7-2 and TRBJ2-3, is GAGVSQSPSNKVTEKGKDVELRCDPISGHTALYWYRQSLGQGLEFLIYFQGNSAPDKSGLPSDRFSAERTGGSVSTLTIQRTQQEDSAVYLCASSSRTGTDTQYFGPGTRLTVL.

This clonotype appeared a few times. The V call is TRBV20-1, the J call TRBJ2-1, with 8 positions matching TRBD2. CDR1 and CDR2 (germline): DFQATT, SNEGSKA (reference sequence). Trimming removed 6 bases from V and 11 bases from J; junction bases left unmatched: 9. This CDR3 is built from 12 residues. CDR3 in DNA: TGCAGTGCCCGGGGGGGGCGTCTCCAGCAGTTCTTC. This gives the protein CSARGGRLQQFF.

The rearrangement joins TRBV12-3 or TRBV12-4 to TRBJ2-4, with TRBD1 matching over 7 bases. This CDR3 comprises 16 residues. J gave up 0 bases and V 5 bases, and 7 bases lay outside the gene matches. The CDR3 spells CASSPGTARAKNIQYF. The CDR3 bases are TGTGCCAGCAGTCCGGGGACAGCCAGAGCCAAAAACATTCAGTACTTC.

This clonotype has a handful of counts. The rearrangement joins TRBV6-6 to TRBJ2-3; a possible D gene is TRBD2 (5 bases). The CDR3 length is 13 residues. Trimming took 6 bases from V and 8 from J, leaving 15 bases between them. CDR1 MNHNY and CDR2 SVGAGI come from the germline V gene (reference sequence). CDR3 bases: TGTGCCAGCAGCCAAGGGAGCCACTCTACGCAGTATTTT. As protein: CASSQGSHSTQYF.

The chain combines TRBV7-8 with TRBJ2-7, with 9 bases lining up with TRBD2. In germline, CDR1 is SGHVS, CDR2 FQNEAQ. The CDR3 is made up of 15 amino acids. V was pared by 1 base and J by 5 bases, with 6 bases of the junction left unmatched. Here the CDR3 reads CASSLGPSGVDEQYF. CDR3 DNA sequence: TGTGCCAGCAGCTTAGGCCCTAGCGGGGTGGACGAGCAGTACTTC.

The sample holds a few counts of this clonotype. This CDR3 reads CSALADNEKLFF. The CDR3 DNA follows: TGCAGTGCCTTGGCCGATAATGAAAAACTGTTTTTT. The chain carries TRBV20-1 and TRBJ1-4; D call uncertain. This CDR3 spans 12 amino acids. Per germline, CDR1 DFQATT and CDR2 SNEGSKA (reference sequence). V lost 6 bases, J lost 4 bases, and 9 bases lay in between.

The rearrangement links TRBV10-3 to TRBJ2-3; D remains unclear. Trimming removed 5 bases from V and 4 bases from J, with 7 bases in between. The CDR3 consists of 12 residues. The germline V gene has CDR1 ENHRY and CDR2 SYGVKD. In DNA, the CDR3 is TGTGCCATCAGTAAGGCGCCAGATACGCAGTATTTT. Translation gives CAISKAPDTQYF.

This clonotype was counted many times. DNA for the CDR3: TGCGCCAGCAGCCAGGACTATGGGGGACGCTATGAAGCTTTCTTT. It yields the protein CASSQDYGGRYEAFF. The rearrangement uses TRBV5-1 and TRBJ1-1, with TRBD1 as a possible D gene (5 bases). Germline V lookup: CDR1 SGHRS, CDR2 YFSETQ. The V end lost 4 bases, the J end lost 7 bases, and 20 bases lay between the germline ends. The CDR3 extends over 15 amino acids.

The rearrangement uses TRBV5-1 and TRBJ2-3, with 7 bases lining up with TRBD1. This CDR3 region has 16 residues. V lost 3 bases to trimming and J lost 1 base; unmatched junction nucleotides: 8. Germline-derived CDR1 and CDR2 are SGHRS and YFSETQ. The CDR3 protein is CASSSRIGQGTDTQYF. In nucleotides, the CDR3 is TGCGCCAGCAGCTCAAGAATCGGACAGGGCACAGATACGCAGTATTTT.

The chain uses TRBV20-1 and TRBJ2-3, with TRBD2 matching over 9 bases. The germline gives CDR1 DFQATT, CDR2 SNEGSKA (reference sequence). With V trimmed by 6 bases and J by 6 bases, 7 bases remained unmatched. This CDR3 has 13 amino acids. CDR3 amino acids: CSAGGRAWDTQYF. CDR3 DNA: TGCAGTGCGGGCGGGAGGGCCTGGGATACGCAGTATTTT.

Comments on this clonotype: One end of the junction varies from germline; a read error may be responsible. This chain connects TRBV20-1 to TRBJ2-7; a possible D gene is TRBD1 (6 bases). This CDR3 has 16 residues. Per the germline V gene, CDR1 is DFQATT and CDR2 is SNEGSKA (reference sequence). CDR3 residues: CCARDRTGRRSYEQYF. DNA of the CDR3: TGCTGTGCTAGAGACCGAACAGGGAGACGCTCCTACGAGCAGTACTTC.

V gene TRBV7-2 combines with J gene TRBJ1-5; the D gene is possibly TRBD1 (6 bases). The CDR3 loop spans 14 amino acids. From germline, CDR1 is SGHTA and CDR2 FQGNSA. Trimming shortened V by 7 bases and J by 5 bases, and 15 bases separated the two germline ends. The CDR3 nucleotides are TGTGCCAGCACCTTCGGGGGCGGCCATCAGCCCCAGCATTTT. It is translated as CASTFGGGHQPQHF.

V is TRBV25-1 and J is TRBJ2-7; the D call may be TRBD1 or TRBD2 (6 bases each). The CDR3 spans 14 residues. Trimming took 3 bases from V and 7 from J, leaving 16 bases between them. Germline V gene sequence: CDR1 MGHDK, CDR2 SYGVNS. CDR3 residues: CASSDSRGAGEQYF. The DNA for the CDR3 is TGTGCCAGCAGTGATTCGAGGGGGGCAGGGGAGCAGTACTTC.

There are many counts of this clonotype. This rearrangement joins TRBV20-1 to TRBJ2-3; D tentatively reads TRBD1 or TRBD2 (5 bases each). Deletions cut 0 bases from V and 4 bases from J, with 17 bases between. CDR1 and CDR2 (germline): DFQATT, SNEGSKA (reference sequence). The CDR3 spans 16 residues. In DNA, the CDR3 is TGCAGTGCTAGAGATCAGGGACCCCGGGGCGCAGATACGCAGTATTTT. Amino acid sequence: CSARDQGPRGADTQYF.

This clonotype has ten or more counts. V gene TRBV12-3 or TRBV12-4 combines with J gene TRBJ2-7; 9 bases align to TRBD1. The CDR3 extends over 13 amino acids. The V gene end was trimmed by 9 bases and the J gene end by 6 bases; junction bases not matched to a gene: 9. CDR3 sequence: CASSGTGFSEQYF. In nucleotides, the CDR3 is TGTGCCAGTTCCGGGACAGGGTTTTCCGAGCAGTACTTC.

This clonotype was counted a few times. This sequence joins TRBV6-2 or TRBV6-3 and TRBJ2-7; D possibly matches TRBD1 or TRBD2 (5 bases each). V lost 4 bases, J lost 3 bases, and 16 bases lay in between. CDR1 MNHEY and CDR2 SVGEGT come from the germline V gene. CDR3 size: 15 residues. The CDR3 loop reads CASSFRGLKDYEQYF. CDR3 DNA sequence: TGTGCCAGCAGTTTCCGGGGCCTGAAGGACTACGAGCAGTACTTC.

The V gene is TRBV6-2 or TRBV6-3, the J gene TRBJ2-7; D might be TRBD2 (7 bases). CDR1 and CDR2 from the germline V gene are MNHEY and SVGEGT. The CDR3 totals 15 residues. V was pared by 10 bases and J by 2 bases, with 21 bases between. The CDR3 is CATTPWGGATYEQYF. CDR3 coding DNA: TGTGCCACCACCCCGTGGGGGGGCGCGACCTACGAGCAGTACTTC.

Ten or more counts support this clonotype. This rearrangement joins TRBV29-1 to TRBJ1-1; a possible D gene is TRBD1 (5 bases). The CDR3 loop spans 12 amino acids. Looked up from germline, CDR1 is SQVTM and CDR2 is ANQGSEA. Trimming stripped 4 bases from V and 7 bases from J, with 13 bases between. The CDR3 DNA reads as TGCAGCGTTGGGGCAGGGAAAAATGAAGCTTTCTTT. Amino acid sequence: CSVGAGKNEAFF. Full variable domain (missing parts from reference TRBV29-1 and TRBJ1-1): SAVISQKPSRDICQRGTSLTIQCQVDSQVTMMFWYRQQPGQSLTLIATANQGSEATYESGFVIDKFPISRPNLTFSTLTVSNMSPEDSSIYLCSVGAGKNEAFFGQGTRLTVV.

This clonotype was counted between two and nine times. CDR3 sequence (DNA): TGCAGTGCTCCGGGCTCTAAAGGGACCCAGTACTTC. Its translation is CSAPGSKGTQYF. V and J are TRBV20-1 and TRBJ2-5; D gene ambiguous. Germline V gene data show CDR1 as DFQATT and CDR2 as SNEGSKA (reference sequence). The CDR3 runs 12 residues. The V end lost 5 bases, the J end lost 7 bases, and 14 bases lay between the germline ends.

The V call is TRBV20-1, the J call TRBJ1-2; no clear D gene. CDR3 length: 11 residues. V dropped 7 bases and J dropped 6 bases, with 12 bases sitting between them. Germline lookup yields CDR1 DFQATT and CDR2 SNEGSKA (reference sequence). The chain's CDR3 is CSEGDTDGYTF. DNA of the CDR3: TGCAGTGAAGGAGACACCGATGGCTACACCTTC.

The sample holds a few counts of this clonotype. The V and J genes are TRBV10-3 and TRBJ2-7; TRBD2 matches at 8 bases. Germline CDR1 reads ENHRY; CDR2 reads SYGVKD. V lost 4 bases, J lost 2 bases, and 4 bases stayed unmatched. The CDR3 sequence is 14 residues long. CDR3 coding DNA: TGTGCCATCAGTGGGCCGGGGGGGCCCTACGAGCAGTACTTC. Translating it yields CAISGPGGPYEQYF.

This clonotype occurred a few times. CDR3 protein: CSAEGVRVQETQYF. The CDR3 DNA reads TGCAGTGCTGAGGGGGTCAGGGTTCAAGAGACCCAGTACTTC. This chain links TRBV20-1 with TRBJ2-5; the D gene is possibly TRBD1 (6 bases). The CDR3 is 14 residues long. CDR1 and CDR2 from the germline V gene are DFQATT and SNEGSKA (reference sequence). V lost 5 bases and J 2 bases, leaving 15 bases between the germline ends.

This clonotype showed up just a few times. The rearrangement links TRBV6-1 to TRBJ2-3; 8 bases are a match to TRBD2. Germline V gene lookup returns CDR1 MNHNS and CDR2 SASEGT. The CDR3 runs 14 residues. Unmatched junction bases numbered 6, after V lost 5 bases and J lost 5 bases. CDR3 DNA: TGTGCCAGCAGTCCGGGAGGGGTGGTAGATACGCAGTATTTT. As protein: CASSPGGVVDTQYF.